The 5 T cell receptor beta chains reported below all come from one sample, sequenced in a study of cytomegalovirus exposure and HLA in healthy donors. The PCR used 60 Vbeta and 13 Jbeta primers. Using immunoSEQ multiplex PCR, the repertoire was profiled, and TCRdb retains in-frame clones only, with some absent. The data contain about 160,000 clones, about 70% of them singletons. Sample: PBMCs. The origin of the receptors is a woman in her 40s in good health and CMV-seropositive.

Points on this clone: The junction does not match germline at one end; this may be a read error. V gene TRBV5-1 combines with J gene TRBJ2-5, with 8 bases that match TRBD1. Near its end, the DNA agrees better with TRBJ2-7, so the J call may be wrong. Germline V gene data show CDR1 as SGHRS and CDR2 as YFSETQ. The length of the CDR3 is 15 residues. The CDR3 nucleotides read TGCGCCAGCACCTTGACAGGGGAGGTACCCTACGAGCAGTACTTC. Translation: CASTLTGEVPYEQYF.

This chain links TRBV19 with TRBJ2-3; TRBD2 matches 8 bases. Germline CDR1 and CDR2: LNHDA and SQIVND (reference sequence). The CDR3 loop spans 15 amino acids. With V trimmed by 5 bases and J by 6 bases, 10 bases remained unmatched. The CDR3 is CASSPGLASTDTQYF. The CDR3 region has the DNA TGTGCCAGTAGTCCTGGACTAGCCTCGACGGATACGCAGTATTTT.

The J gene is TRBJ1-2, the V gene TRBV5-1; tentatively, D is TRBD1 (6 bases). The germline CDR1 and CDR2 sequences are SGHRS and YFSETQ. This CDR3 region has 15 residues. Trimming stripped 0 bases from V and 6 bases from J, with 15 bases between. CDR3 amino acids: CASSLAERSGDGYTF. In DNA, the CDR3 is TGCGCCAGCAGCTTGGCCGAGCGGTCAGGGGATGGCTACACCTTC.

The chain is built from TRBV19 and TRBJ1-5, with 8 nucleotides matching TRBD1. Trimming cost V 5 bases and J 7 bases; bases outside gene matches: 13. CDR1 and CDR2 (germline): LNHDA, SQIVND (reference sequence). The CDR3 sequence is 16 residues long. Here the CDR3 DNA reads TGTGCCAGTAGTTATAGAGACAGGGGTACGGGGCAGCCCCAGCATTTT. Protein product: CASSYRDRGTGQPQHF.

This clone was seen only once. CDR3 amino acids: CASSPISGRSDEQFF. CDR3 nucleotide sequence: TGTGCCAGCAGCCCCATTAGCGGGAGGTCGGATGAGCAGTTCTTC. The V call is TRBV7-2, the J call TRBJ2-1; 10 positions match TRBD2. Germline CDR1 reads SGHTA; CDR2 reads FQGNSA. The CDR3 contains 15 residues. Trimming at V came to 5 bases and at J to 8 bases, leaving 9 bases not matched to a gene.